Each of the 32 T cell receptor beta chains below was sequenced from the same sample in a study of T-cell reconstitution after alpha-beta-depleted transplantation in children. Construction of the TCRbeta library involved unique molecular identifiers. MiXCR, applied by TCRdb to the PCR reads, yields one record per CDR3 protein. The sample includes a few hundred thousand distinct CDR3 sequences, around 16% of them seen just once. The specimen was PBMCs from the stem cell graft donor, collected from the stem cell graft. The receptors originated from a human donor who donated a stem cell graft to a child with acute lymphoblastic leukemia.

Only a few counts were recorded for this clonotype. The chain links TRBV24-1 to TRBJ2-1; D might be TRBD2 (6 bases). Trimming took 2 bases from V and 8 from J, leaving 15 bases between them. Germline V gives CDR1 KGHDR, CDR2 SFDVKD. The CDR3 has 15 residues. The CDR3 nucleotides read TGTGCCACCAGTGATTCAGGCCCGGGCGGGGATGAGCAGTTCTTC. It encodes CATSDSGPGGDEQFF.

This sequence joins TRBV28 and TRBJ1-6; no clear D. The CDR3 loop spans 12 amino acids. CDR1 and CDR2 (germline): MDHEN, SYDVKM. V lost 3 bases, J lost 11 bases, and 8 bases lay in between. The CDR3: CASSFRITPLHF. Here the CDR3 DNA reads TGTGCCAGCAGTTTTAGGATTACACCCCTCCACTTT.

This clonotype was seen only a few times. The chain employs TRBV9 and TRBJ1-4; D remains ambiguous. This CDR3 comprises 14 residues. Per the germline V gene, CDR1 is SGDLS and CDR2 is YYNGEE. Trimming stripped 0 bases from V and 4 bases from J, with 7 bases between. The CDR3 reads CASSVGSFNEKLFF. DNA for the CDR3: TGTGCCAGCAGCGTAGGGTCCTTTAATGAAAAACTGTTTTTT. Full variable domain (outside the CDR3, taken from reference TRBV9 and TRBJ1-4): DSGVTQTPKHLITATGQRVTLRCSPRSGDLSVYWYQQSLDQGLQFLIQYYNGEERAKGNILERFSAQQFPDLHSELNLSSLELGDSALYFCASSVGSFNEKLFFGSGTQLSVL.

This clonotype was seen more than once but under ten times. CDR3 DNA sequence: TGCGCCAGCAGCTTGGGAGTACAGAACACTGAAGCTTTCTTT. Protein: CASSLGVQNTEAFF. This chain uses TRBV5-1 with TRBJ1-1, with D unresolved. V dropped 0 bases and J dropped 1 base, with 7 bases sitting between them. Germline V lookup: CDR1 SGHRS, CDR2 YFSETQ. The length of the CDR3 is 14 residues.

Only a few counts were recorded for this clonotype. This chain links TRBV5-1 with TRBJ2-7; the D is unclear. The CDR3 has 14 amino acids. Germline-derived CDR1 and CDR2 are SGHRS and YFSETQ. The germline V and J ends were trimmed by 2 bases and 2 bases, with 11 bases remaining between them. The CDR3 region has the DNA TGCGCCAGCAGCTTCTACGGGTCGACCTACGAGCAGTACTTC. It codes for CASSFYGSTYEQYF.

This clonotype has just a few counts. The chain uses TRBV7-9 and TRBJ2-2, with D unclear. The V gene lost 7 bases and the J gene lost 6 bases, with 18 bases spanning the gap. This CDR3 is built from 15 residues. The germline CDR1 and CDR2 sequences are SEHNR and FQNEAQ (reference sequence). CDR3: CASTTIEATPGELFF. The CDR3 DNA reads TGTGCCAGCACCACTATAGAGGCGACTCCCGGGGAGCTGTTTTTT.

In its sample, this clonotype was seen a few times. The genes are TRBV30 and TRBJ1-2; D is undetermined. This CDR3 contains 11 residues. Trimming pared 4 bases from V and 4 bases from J, leaving 7 bases between. CDR1 is GTSNPN, CDR2 SVGIG, per germline (reference sequence). CDR3: CAWNALYGYTF. The CDR3 DNA follows: TGTGCCTGGAACGCCCTCTATGGCTACACCTTC.

The J gene is TRBJ2-5, the V gene TRBV20-1, with 11 bases lining up with TRBD2. Germline V gives CDR1 DFQATT, CDR2 SNEGSKA (reference sequence). The CDR3 is 15 residues long. Trimming took 3 bases from V and 5 from J; bases not matched to a gene: 8. CDR3 nucleotides: TGCAGTGCTAGTTTAGCGGGAGGGCCTTCGGAGACCCAGTACTTC. It codes for CSASLAGGPSETQYF.

This clonotype was recorded only once. CDR3 DNA: TGCGCCAGCAGCAGGACTACCTCCGGCCGGGAGCTGTTTTTT. Translation gives CASSRTTSGRELFF. The chain recombines TRBV10-1 with TRBJ2-2; D is possibly TRBD2 (6 bases). Trimming cost V 6 bases and J 9 bases, with 17 bases left between them. The CDR3 is 14 amino acids. Germline V gene data show CDR1 as WNHNN and CDR2 as SYGVQD (reference sequence).

The chain combines TRBV6-1 with TRBJ1-5; no firm D call. V was shortened by 2 bases and J by 5 bases, with 7 bases between the two germline ends. The germline V gene encodes CDR1 MNHNS and CDR2 SASEGT. The CDR3 length is 13 residues. The CDR3 coding sequence is TGTGCCAGCAGTGAAACGTTTCATCAGCCCCAGCATTTT. It is translated as CASSETFHQPQHF.

The V gene is TRBV7-6, the J gene TRBJ1-4, with 10 nucleotides matching TRBD1. Germline V gene sequence: CDR1 SGHVS, CDR2 FNYEAQ. Trimming at V came to 1 base and at J to 6 bases, leaving 5 bases not matched to a gene. The CDR3 runs to 16 residues. The CDR3 loop reads CASSLEAGTGDEKLFF. The CDR3 DNA reads as TGTGCCAGCAGCTTAGAAGCCGGGACAGGGGATGAAAAACTGTTTTTT.

This clonotype was found a few times. V and J are TRBV7-9 and TRBJ2-1; a weak D match, TRBD2 (5 bases). Germline values: CDR1 SEHNR, CDR2 FQNEAQ (reference sequence). Between the trimmed V and J ends, which lost 2 bases and 8 bases, there was a span of 13 bases. The CDR3 is made up of 14 amino acids. CDR3 nucleotides: TGTGCCAGCAGCTTAAGTAGCGAGTGGGATGAGCAGTTCTTC. Translating it yields CASSLSSEWDEQFF.

This clonotype was picked up a small number of times. The V and J genes are TRBV27 and TRBJ1-5; tentative D call: TRBD1 (5 bases). The CDR3 contains 16 residues. Germline V lookup: CDR1 MNHEY, CDR2 SMNVEV (reference sequence). V was trimmed by 10 bases and J by 4 bases, leaving 23 bases between them. The CDR3 protein is CAIKPWQGGENQPQHF. As DNA, the CDR3 is TGTGCCATCAAGCCCTGGCAGGGAGGAGAGAATCAGCCCCAGCATTTT.

This rearrangement joins TRBV18 to TRBJ2-7, with 7 bases aligning to TRBD2. V lost 5 bases, J lost 2 bases, and 6 bases stayed unmatched. Per germline, CDR1 KGHSH and CDR2 LQKENI. The CDR3 totals 14 residues. The CDR3 DNA reads as TGTGCCAGCTCAGCCGCTAGCGGACCCTACGAGCAGTACTTC. This translates into CASSAASGPYEQYF.

Ten or more counts support this clonotype. V gene TRBV19 combines with J gene TRBJ1-1, with a tentative D call TRBD1 (5 bases). V dropped 3 bases and J dropped 5 bases, with 10 bases sitting between them. This CDR3 is built from 13 residues. CDR1 LNHDA and CDR2 SQIVND come from the germline V gene (reference sequence). CDR3 DNA sequence: TGTGCCAGTAGTATTTACAGGTTGACTGAAGCTTTCTTT. This codes for CASSIYRLTEAFF.

This chain connects TRBV20-1 to TRBJ1-5, with 9 bases that match TRBD1. V lost 5 bases, J lost 5 bases, and 13 bases stayed unmatched. There are 16 residues in the CDR3. Germline V lookup: CDR1 DFQATT, CDR2 SNEGSKA (reference sequence). CDR3 coding DNA: TGCAGTGCTGGGACAGGGTTGTTTTTGTCCGATCAGCCCCAGCATTTT. Protein sequence: CSAGTGLFLSDQPQHF.

The chain combines TRBV6-1 with TRBJ2-3; 7 nucleotides agree with TRBD1. V trimming: 4 bases; J trimming: 3 bases; junction bases outside the gene matches: 7. This CDR3 has 15 amino acids. Germline CDR1 is MNHNS and CDR2 is SASEGT. The CDR3 loop reads CASSGGGARTDTQYF. Written as DNA, the CDR3 is TGTGCCAGCAGTGGAGGGGGCGCGAGGACAGATACGCAGTATTTT.

The chain couples TRBV29-1 to TRBJ2-7; tentatively, D is TRBD2 (6 bases). Trimming shortened V by 3 bases and J by 1 base, and 7 bases separated the two germline ends. The V gene's germline CDR1 is SQVTM and CDR2 ANQGSEA. This CDR3 comprises 12 residues. CDR3 amino acids: CSVDGGSYEQYF. For the CDR3, the DNA is TGCAGCGTTGATGGGGGGTCCTACGAGCAGTACTTC.

This clonotype was detected once. CDR3 DNA sequence: TGTGCCAGCAGTTCTCTTGGGACTAGCGGTACAGATACGCAGTATTTT. This encodes CASSSLGTSGTDTQYF. The chain recombines TRBV7-8 with TRBJ2-3; 11 bases fit TRBD2. V trimming: 6 bases; J trimming: 3 bases; junction bases outside the gene matches: 8. The CDR3 has 16 amino acids. Germline CDR1 and CDR2: SGHVS and FQNEAQ.

This clonotype has just a few counts. The chain employs TRBV5-8 and TRBJ2-7; possibly TRBD1 for D (6 bases). V lost 3 bases and J 1 base, leaving 20 bases between the germline ends. Germline CDR1 SGHTS, CDR2 YDEGEE. The CDR3 is made up of 17 amino acids. CDR3 sequence reads: CASSSLLWGRNSYEQYF. CDR3 sequence (DNA): TGTGCCAGCAGCTCCCTTTTATGGGGGCGGAATTCCTACGAGCAGTACTTC.

There are a few counts of this clonotype. The chain uses TRBV11-2 and TRBJ2-1; a possible D gene is TRBD2 (6 bases). V gave up 6 bases and J gave up 9 bases, with 21 bases separating them. Germline values: CDR1 SGHAT, CDR2 FQNNGV. This CDR3 region has 15 residues. The CDR3 nucleotides read TGTGCCAGCAGATCCCCGGGACTCCGGGGCAGTGAGCAGTTCTTC. Translating it yields CASRSPGLRGSEQFF.

The chain employs TRBV5-1 and TRBJ2-3, with 8 positions matching TRBD1. J gave up 5 bases and V 4 bases, and 9 bases lay outside the gene matches. Germline values: CDR1 SGHRS, CDR2 YFSETQ. The CDR3 is 15 residues long. The chain's CDR3 is CASSRTGINGDTQYF. Here the CDR3 DNA reads TGCGCCAGCAGCAGGACAGGGATTAACGGAGATACGCAGTATTTT.

This clonotype was counted a few times. The V and J genes are TRBV19 and TRBJ2-5, with D perhaps matching TRBD2 (6 bases). Germline V CDR1 and CDR2: LNHDA, SQIVND (reference sequence). There are 13 residues in the CDR3. The V end lost 4 bases, the J end lost 1 base, and 7 bases lay between the germline ends. The chain's CDR3 is CASSKGLQETQYF. The DNA for the CDR3 is TGTGCCAGTAGTAAGGGACTCCAAGAGACCCAGTACTTC.

The chain links TRBV7-3 to TRBJ2-1, with TRBD2 matching over 11 bases. Per the germline V gene, CDR1 is SGHTA and CDR2 is FQGTGA. Losses at the gene ends were 5 bases for V and 2 bases for J; bases not matched to a gene: 11. The CDR3 consists of 18 residues. CDR3 protein: CASSTLAGERSPYNEQFF. As DNA, the CDR3 is TGTGCCAGCAGCACACTAGCGGGAGAGAGGTCCCCCTACAATGAGCAGTTCTTC.

The chain couples TRBV7-9 to TRBJ1-1; 9 nucleotides line up with TRBD1. V lost 5 bases, J lost 6 bases, and 4 bases stayed unmatched. In germline, CDR1 is SEHNR, CDR2 FQNEAQ (reference sequence). This CDR3 spans 13 amino acids. CDR3 sequence (DNA): TGTGCCAGCAGCCGAACAGGGGGCCCTGAAGCTTTCTTT. Translated, it gives CASSRTGGPEAFF.

This clonotype turned up a few times. The J gene is TRBJ2-1, the V gene TRBV20-1; D is unclear. The V end was cut by 3 bases, the J end by 5 bases, with 8 bases between. The germline V gene encodes CDR1 DFQATT and CDR2 SNEGSKA (reference sequence). The length of the CDR3 is 12 residues. In DNA, the CDR3 is TGCAGTGCTAGGAAGGATGACAATGAGCAGTTCTTC. Translation: CSARKDDNEQFF.

The chain links TRBV12-3 or TRBV12-4 to TRBJ2-1, with 9 bases identical to TRBD2. Trimming at V came to 1 base and at J to 8 bases, leaving 6 bases not matched to a gene. CDR3 length equals 15 residues. CDR3 nucleotide sequence: TGTGCCAGCAGTTTAGGGCGGGAGGGGTCGGATGAGCAGTTCTTC. Protein: CASSLGREGSDEQFF.

This clonotype has more than one count but fewer than ten. The genes are TRBV6-5 and TRBJ2-7, with D perhaps TRBD1 or TRBD2 (5 bases each). The V and J ends lost 0 bases and 1 base respectively, with 22 bases between them. The CDR3 totals 19 residues. Germline-derived CDR1 and CDR2 are MNHEY and SVGAGI. DNA for the CDR3: TGTGCCAGCAGTTACTCTTCATACTGGGGGTCCGCCACGTCCTACGAGCAGTACTTC. It specifies CASSYSSYWGSATSYEQYF.

This clonotype occurred a few times. The chain has TRBV2 and TRBJ2-1; 7 nucleotides agree with TRBD2. V shed 2 bases, J shed 3 bases, and the junction held 4 bases outside the gene matches. Per the germline V gene, CDR1 is SNHLY and CDR2 is FYNNEI. The CDR3 covers 15 residues. The CDR3 DNA follows: TGTGCCAGCAGTGAACAAGCGGGGTTCTACAATGAGCAGTTCTTC. Its protein product is CASSEQAGFYNEQFF.

This clonotype was seen a few times. J is TRBJ2-1 and V is TRBV7-9, with a tentative D call TRBD2 (5 bases). CDR1 and CDR2 (germline): SEHNR, FQNEAQ (reference sequence). The CDR3 extends over 17 amino acids. Trimming removed 1 base from V and 6 bases from J, with 19 bases in between. In DNA, the CDR3 is TGTGCCAGCAGCTTAGAACCGTCCGGGGATAAGGGCAATGAGCAGTTCTTC. As protein: CASSLEPSGDKGNEQFF.

This clonotype came up a few times. The chain recombines TRBV9 with TRBJ2-1, with 7 bases that match TRBD2. The germline V gene has CDR1 SGDLS and CDR2 YYNGEE. With V trimmed by 4 bases and J by 5 bases, 9 bases remained unmatched. This CDR3 spans 15 amino acids. CDR3 loop: CASSLGLVGNNEQFF. CDR3 DNA sequence: TGTGCCAGCAGCCTCGGACTAGTCGGCAACAATGAGCAGTTCTTC.

The chain uses TRBV20-1 and TRBJ2-3, with D hard to call. Germline V gene sequence: CDR1 DFQATT, CDR2 SNEGSKA (reference sequence). With 6 bases removed from V and 2 bases from J, the gap between germline ends came to 15 bases. The CDR3 length is 14 residues. The CDR3 bases are TGCAGTGCCTATCTGGGCCCGTCCACAGATACGCAGTATTTT. This gives the protein CSAYLGPSTDTQYF.